One sample yielded the 19 T cell receptor beta chains listed below, sequenced in a study of identical twins. TCRdb independently ran MiXCR on the 5' RACE reads; one entry per CDR3 protein. This sample carries 700,000 or so distinct CDR3 sequences, around 20% of them seen once, and the ten largest clones take over 4%. The data also belong to a second study, concerning T cells expressing NK-cell markers.

The sequenced sample consisted of PBMCs. The receptors come from a woman aged 18-29 years in good health.

On this clonotype itself: The junction departs from germline at one end; a sequencing error may be responsible. The chain uses TRBV20-1 and TRBJ1-6; TRBD1 aligns across 7 bases. Looked up from germline, CDR1 is DFQATT and CDR2 is SNEGSKA (reference sequence). This CDR3 is built from 15 residues. The CDR3 is CCARDLQGDNSPLHF. The CDR3 nucleotides are TGCTGTGCTAGAGATCTTCAGGGGGATAATTCACCCCTCCACTTT.

V usage is TRBV12-3 or TRBV12-4 and J usage is TRBJ1-1, with D hard to call. V lost 5 bases, J lost 5 bases, and 15 bases lay in between. The CDR3 sequence is 14 residues long. The DNA of the CDR3 is TGTGCCAGCAGTCAGAGGACCCAAGGGACTGAAGCTTTCTTT. This codes for CASSQRTQGTEAFF.

Here the CDR3 DNA reads TGTGCCAGCAGCCAACTAGGCGGTGGTGAGCAGTACTTC. Amino acid sequence: CASSQLGGGEQYF. The chain employs TRBV3-1 and TRBJ2-7; D call uncertain. V was clipped by 2 bases and J by 7 bases, with 12 bases between them. The CDR3 has 13 residues. CDR1 is LGHDT and CDR2 is YNNKEL in the germline V gene (reference sequence).

The CDR3 nucleotides read TGTGCCAGCAGCACACACTCCTCTAGCGACGGGACCCAGTACTTC. Its translation: CASSTHSSSDGTQYF. The V and J genes are TRBV7-8 and TRBJ2-5; D possibly corresponds to TRBD2 (6 bases). The CDR3 is made up of 15 amino acids. V was pared by 5 bases and J by 7 bases, with 20 bases between. The germline V gene has CDR1 SGHVS and CDR2 FQNEAQ.

This clonotype was detected ten times or more. This chain connects TRBV7-2 to TRBJ2-5; no reliable D call. Germline CDR1 SGHTA, CDR2 FQGNSA. Trimming left V 3 bases short and J 1 base short, with 6 bases between. This CDR3 has 13 amino acids. CDR3 region: CASSFSSQETQYF. CDR3 nucleotides: TGTGCCAGCAGCTTTAGCAGCCAAGAGACCCAGTACTTC.

The chain employs TRBV18 and TRBJ2-4; 10 bases are shared with TRBD1. V trimming: 5 bases; J trimming: 1 base; junction bases outside the gene matches: 8. CDR3 length: 17 amino acids. Germline V lookup: CDR1 KGHSH, CDR2 LQKENI. DNA of the CDR3: TGTGCCAGCTCATCGAGACAGGGGGCGCGGGCCAAAAACATTCAGTACTTC. Its translation is CASSSRQGARAKNIQYF.

The chain uses TRBV30 and TRBJ2-3; 11 positions agree with TRBD1. The CDR3 totals 15 residues. The germline gives CDR1 GTSNPN, CDR2 SVGIG (reference sequence). V gave up 6 bases and J gave up 5 bases; unmatched junction bases: 10. CDR3 amino acids: CACTRTGGAGDTQYF. CDR3 coding DNA: TGTGCCTGTACCCGGACAGGGGGCGCAGGAGATACGCAGTATTTT.

V gene TRBV9 combines with J gene TRBJ2-1, with 8 bases lining up with TRBD2. CDR1 SGDLS and CDR2 YYNGEE come from the germline V gene. The CDR3 has 17 residues. The trim removed 4 bases at V and 1 base at J, leaving 10 bases unmatched. CDR3 region: CASSQNLAGVSYNEQFF. CDR3 DNA: TGTGCCAGCAGCCAAAACCTAGCGGGTGTGTCCTACAATGAGCAGTTCTTC.

This clonotype came up many times. The chain employs TRBV12-3 or TRBV12-4 and TRBJ2-7; TRBD1 or TRBD2 may be the D gene (6 bases each). Between the trimmed V and J ends, which lost 7 bases and 2 bases, there was a span of 9 bases. The CDR3 runs 12 residues. The DNA for the CDR3 is TGTGCCAGCACGGGGGCACCCTACGAGCAGTACTTC. It translates to CASTGAPYEQYF.

This rearrangement joins TRBV12-3 or TRBV12-4 to TRBJ2-3, with TRBD2 matching 8 bases. This CDR3 spans 14 amino acids. Germline trimming cut 6 bases from V and 4 bases from J; bases unmatched to any gene: 6. This CDR3 is CASRNGGAADTQYF. Here the CDR3 DNA reads TGTGCCAGCAGAAACGGGGGGGCGGCAGATACGCAGTATTTT.

The V call is TRBV9, the J call TRBJ1-1, with 8 positions matching TRBD1. With 4 bases clipped from V and 8 bases from J, the junction kept 19 bases outside the gene matches. This CDR3 spans 17 amino acids. Per the germline V gene, CDR1 is SGDLS and CDR2 is YYNGEE. The CDR3 nucleotides read TGTGCCAGCAGCCGTAGAGGGGATTCGACAGGGGAGACAGAAGCTTTCTTT. It codes for CASSRRGDSTGETEAFF.

The rearrangement joins TRBV20-1 to TRBJ2-1; TRBD2 aligns across 13 bases. Losses at the gene ends were 5 bases for V and 8 bases for J; bases not matched to a gene: 9. The CDR3 has 15 residues. Germline CDR1 is DFQATT and CDR2 is SNEGSKA (reference sequence). The CDR3: CSAFTTSGRADEQFF. The CDR3 DNA sequence: TGCAGTGCTTTTACAACTAGCGGGAGGGCCGATGAGCAGTTCTTC.

This clonotype was observed at least ten times. The CDR3 spells CASSQGENYGYTF. CDR3 DNA: TGTGCCAGCAGCCAAGGTGAGAATTATGGCTACACCTTC. The chain uses TRBV3-1 and TRBJ1-2; no firm D call. V lost 1 base and J lost 5, with 8 bases in between. Germline V CDR1 and CDR2: LGHDT, YNNKEL (reference sequence). The CDR3 covers 13 residues.

The CDR3 here is CASSPDRGLVDAFF. DNA for the CDR3: TGTGCCAGCAGTCCGGACAGGGGGCTAGTTGATGCTTTCTTT. The chain uses TRBV12-3 or TRBV12-4 and TRBJ1-1; 11 bases agree with TRBD1. The CDR3 sequence is 14 residues long. The V gene end was trimmed by 5 bases and the J gene end by 11 bases; junction bases not matched to a gene: 10.

The chain combines TRBV6-4 with TRBJ1-1; D remains ambiguous. V was cut by 3 bases and J by 0 bases, with 8 bases left in between. This CDR3 comprises 14 residues. CDR1 is MRHNA, CDR2 SNTAGT, per germline. CDR3 sequence (DNA): TGTGCCAGCAGTGAGTGTCGGATGAACACTGAAGCTTTCTTT. Protein: CASSECRMNTEAFF.

The table lists this clonotype with a few counts. V gene TRBV12-3 or TRBV12-4 combines with J gene TRBJ2-1; 8 bases are shared with TRBD1. The CDR3 sequence is 14 residues long. V lost 6 bases, J lost 6 bases, and 7 bases stayed unmatched. CDR3 coding DNA: TGTGCCAGCAGCCTGGACAGGGAATTCAATGAGCAGTTCTTC. Protein sequence: CASSLDREFNEQFF.

This rearrangement joins TRBV29-1 to TRBJ1-1; D is unclear. The V end lost 4 bases, the J end lost 4 bases, and 10 bases lay between the germline ends. The V gene's germline CDR1 is SQVTM and CDR2 ANQGSEA. CDR3 length: 12 residues. CDR3 region: CSVGGSITEAFF. The CDR3 DNA sequence: TGCAGCGTTGGAGGCTCCATCACTGAAGCTTTCTTT.

The CDR3 sequence: CASRYSGEQFF. The CDR3 coding sequence is TGTGCCAGCAGGTACAGTGGCGAGCAGTTCTTC. This chain links TRBV6-5 with TRBJ2-1; no reliable D call. CDR1 is MNHEY and CDR2 is SVGAGI in the germline V gene. The CDR3 length is 11 residues. Trimming shortened V by 6 bases and J by 10 bases, and 10 bases separated the two germline ends.

The sample holds a few counts of this clonotype. V usage is TRBV25-1 and J usage is TRBJ2-3; maybe TRBD2 (6 bases). Germline CDR1 MGHDK, CDR2 SYGVNS. The length of the CDR3 is 16 residues. Trimming removed 1 base from V and 2 bases from J, with 13 bases in between. The CDR3 nucleotides are TGTGCCAGCAGTGAATTGGGTAGCGGAGACACAGATACGCAGTATTTT. Translated, it gives CASSELGSGDTDTQYF. Based on the CDR3 plus reference TRBV25-1 and TRBJ2-3, the full variable domain is EADIYQTPRYLVIGTGKKITLECSQTMGHDKMYWYQQDPGMELHLIHYSYGVNSTEKGDLSSESTVSRIRTEHFPLTLESARPSHTSQYLCASSELGSGDTDTQYFGPGTRLTVL.